The 11 T cell receptor beta chains in this list originate from one sample, sequenced in a study of vaccination and CD4 T cells after COVID-19. The antigens of these receptors remain unknown. Time point meaning: late sampling 161 to 241 days after vaccination in a few convalescent patients. Treatment described: roughly 10-day PBMC culture with coronavirus spike peptide pools or control peptides (ViraFEST assay). The Oncomine TCR Beta short-read assay was what sequenced the DNA obtained from cultured CD4+ T cells. TCRdb passed the PCR reads through MiXCR, listing each CDR3 protein once. The sample carries tens of thousands of distinct CDR3 sequences, roughly 40% recorded once. The source was CD4+ T cells from blood, cultured in vitro, collected about 7 months after SARS-CoV-2 vaccination. Receptors were obtained from a human donor who had recovered from COVID-19.

This chain joins TRBV6-1 and TRBJ1-2, with TRBD1 as a possible D gene (6 bases). CDR3 length: 13 amino acids. The germline gives CDR1 MNHNS, CDR2 SASEGT. Trimming pared 6 bases from V and 2 bases from J, leaving 10 bases between. The CDR3 DNA sequence: TGTGCCAGCAGCCAGACAGGAAACTATGGCTACACCTTC. Amino acid sequence: CASSQTGNYGYTF.

This clonotype has only a few counts. The rearrangement uses TRBV20-1 and TRBJ2-7, with D hard to call. This CDR3 contains 13 residues. Looked up from germline, CDR1 is DFQATT and CDR2 is SNEGSKA (reference sequence). V lost 3 bases and J lost 6, with 15 bases in between. CDR3 residues: CSARPQRPSEQYF. CDR3 DNA: TGCAGTGCTAGGCCTCAGCGACCCTCCGAGCAGTACTTC.

The chain combines TRBV7-9 with TRBJ2-2; perhaps TRBD1 as D (5 bases). The CDR3 loop spans 14 amino acids. Germline CDR1 reads SEHNR; CDR2 reads FQNEAQ (reference sequence). The V gene lost 3 bases and the J gene lost 2 bases, with 7 bases spanning the gap. The CDR3 is CASSFGQNTGELFF. CDR3 nucleotide sequence: TGTGCCAGCAGCTTCGGACAAAACACCGGGGAGCTGTTTTTT.

Of note for this clonotype: A single base separates this from a much larger clone, so it may be a read error. This chain joins TRBV7-2 and TRBJ2-3; D is undetermined. Deletions cut 2 bases from V and 4 bases from J, with 1 base between. The germline V gene has CDR1 SGHTA and CDR2 FQGNSA. This CDR3 spans 11 amino acids. The CDR3 DNA sequence: TGTGCCAGCAGCTTATCAGATACGCAGTATTTT. Its protein is CASSLSDTQYF. Filled out from reference TRBV7-2 and TRBJ2-3, the complete variable domain reads GAGVSQSPSNKVTEKGKDVELRCDPISGHTALYWYRQSLGQGLEFLIYFQGNSAPDKSGLPSDRFSAERTGGSVSTLTIQRTQQEDSAVYLCASSLSDTQYFGPGTRLTVL.

This clonotype was found a few times. This chain links TRBV20-1 with TRBJ2-1, with a possible D match to TRBD2 (5 bases). The V and J ends lost 0 bases and 4 bases respectively, with 10 bases between them. Germline loops: CDR1 DFQATT, CDR2 SNEGSKA (reference sequence). This CDR3 is 14 amino acids long. In nucleotides, the CDR3 is TGCAGTGCTAGAGATTTAGGACTGTACAATGAGCAGTTCTTC. This translates into CSARDLGLYNEQFF.

The chain joins TRBV12-3 or TRBV12-4 to TRBJ2-3; D tentatively reads TRBD1 or TRBD2 (6 bases each). V was cut by 3 bases and J by 6 bases, with 13 bases left in between. CDR3 length: 14 amino acids. The CDR3 protein is CASSFRGQRDTQYF. The CDR3 DNA reads TGTGCCAGCAGTTTCCGGGGGCAACGGGATACGCAGTATTTT.

V is TRBV6-5 and J is TRBJ2-7; 8 bases align to TRBD2. The CDR3 length is 15 residues. V lost 4 bases to trimming and J lost 3 bases; unmatched junction nucleotides: 8. Germline V gene data show CDR1 as MNHEY and CDR2 as SVGAGI. The CDR3 loop reads CASSLQAGAGYEQYF. The DNA for the CDR3 is TGTGCCAGCAGTTTGCAAGCGGGAGCTGGCTACGAGCAGTACTTC.

This chain joins TRBV7-2 and TRBJ2-7; no clear D gene. The germline gives CDR1 SGHTA, CDR2 FQGNSA. V shed 5 bases and J shed 1 base, with 15 bases lying between them. This CDR3 is 15 amino acids long. CDR3 sequence: CASSQHQRASYEQYF. For the CDR3, the DNA is TGTGCCAGCAGCCAACACCAACGGGCATCCTACGAGCAGTACTTC.

The chain joins TRBV6-5 to TRBJ2-5; 8 nucleotides match TRBD1. There are 16 residues in the CDR3. The junction had 8 bases not matched to a gene; V was cut back by 0 bases and J by 5 bases. Looked up from germline, CDR1 is MNHEY and CDR2 is SVGAGI. CDR3 DNA sequence: TGTGCCAGCAGTTACTCGCTAGGGACAGGAAAGGAGACCCAGTACTTC. Translating it yields CASSYSLGTGKETQYF.

The chain couples TRBV20-1 to TRBJ2-7; 10 nucleotides align to TRBD2. Germline-derived CDR1 and CDR2 are DFQATT and SNEGSKA (reference sequence). This CDR3 has 13 amino acids. V trimming: 5 bases; J trimming: 4 bases; junction bases outside the gene matches: 5. For the CDR3, the DNA is TGCAGTGCTGGTAGCGGGAGGCGATACGAGCAGTACTTC. Translating gives CSAGSGRRYEQYF.

V usage is TRBV7-9 and J usage is TRBJ1-2, with 7 bases that match TRBD1. In germline, CDR1 is SEHNR, CDR2 FQNEAQ (reference sequence). V gave up 1 base and J gave up 7 bases; unmatched junction bases: 9. The CDR3 consists of 15 residues. In DNA, the CDR3 is TGTGCCAGCAGCTTAGTAAGGGGGCTCCGGAGTGGCTACACCTTC. This gives the protein CASSLVRGLRSGYTF.